Each of the 14 T cell receptor beta chains below was sequenced from the same sample in a study of human T cells and chemical hapten exposure. TCRdb reprocessed the RACE reads via MiXCR and lists one record per CDR3 protein. The table has roughly 360,000 distinct CDR3 sequences, approximately 4.4% seen once; the top ten hold around 2.3%. Noted time point: patch test 1, 2 weeks after DPC sensitization. Treatment meaning: therapeutic diphenylcyclopropenone sensitization with weekly scalp DPC. Sequences were derived from whole blood, sampled in connection with sensitization to the hapten diphenylcyclopropenone (DPC). The receptors come from a woman aged 45-60 years with alopecia areata. Some clones in this sample may be carry-over from other donors' samples.

Many counts were recorded for this clonotype. The V and J genes are TRBV29-1 and TRBJ2-1; D might be TRBD2 (5 bases). CDR1 SQVTM and CDR2 ANQGSEA come from the germline V gene. The CDR3 spans 11 residues. Trimming took 2 bases from V and 8 from J, leaving 7 bases between them. CDR3 DNA: TGCAGCGTTGAAAGAGGGTATGAGCAGTTCTTC. Its translation is CSVERGYEQFF.

This rearrangement joins TRBV24-1 to TRBJ1-2, with D hard to call. The CDR3 contains 12 residues. V gave up 0 bases and J gave up 5 bases, with 3 bases separating them. In germline, CDR1 is KGHDR, CDR2 SFDVKD. The DNA for the CDR3 is TGTGCCACCAGTGATTTGTCTTATGGCTACACCTTC. This gives the protein CATSDLSYGYTF.

In its sample, this clonotype was seen many times. The rearrangement joins TRBV6-1 to TRBJ1-6; 10 bases are shared with TRBD1. V lost 4 bases to trimming and J lost 9 bases; unmatched junction nucleotides: 6. Looked up from germline, CDR1 is MNHNS and CDR2 is SASEGT. The CDR3 length is 15 residues. As DNA, the CDR3 is TGTGCCAGCAGTGCCGGGACAGGGGAAAGTTCACCCCTCCACTTT. Its translation is CASSAGTGESSPLHF.

This clonotype has at least ten counts. The genes are TRBV12-3 or TRBV12-4 and TRBJ2-7, with D maybe TRBD2 (5 bases). This CDR3 is 11 amino acids long. The ends were cut back, 6 bases at V and 3 bases at J, with 6 bases in the middle. The CDR3 DNA sequence: TGTGCCAGCAGCCGGGACTACGAGCAGTACTTC. As protein: CASSRDYEQYF.

The chain recombines TRBV30 with TRBJ2-3; 7 bases agree with TRBD1. V trimming: 8 bases; J trimming: 4 bases; junction bases outside the gene matches: 9. The CDR3 runs 13 residues. CDR1 GTSNPN and CDR2 SVGIG come from the germline V gene (reference sequence). CDR3 sequence: CARTGERADTQYF. The CDR3 nucleotides are TGTGCCAGAACAGGGGAGAGGGCAGATACGCAGTATTTT.

The chain employs TRBV7-6 and TRBJ2-7; D possibly matches TRBD1 or TRBD2 (5 bases each). V was shortened by 0 bases and J by 7 bases, with 7 bases between the two germline ends. The germline V gene has CDR1 SGHVS and CDR2 FNYEAQ. CDR3 length: 12 amino acids. The CDR3 region has the DNA TGTGCCAGCAGCTTAGCGGGGGTGGAGCAGTACTTC. This translates into CASSLAGVEQYF. Variable domain in full (rest from reference TRBV7-6 and TRBJ2-7): GAGVSQSPRYKVTKRGQDVALRCDPISGHVSLYWYRQALGQGPEFLTYFNYEAQQDKSGLPNDRFSAERPEGSISTLTIQRTEQRDSAMYRCASSLAGVEQYFGPGTRLTVT.

This clonotype was picked up a small number of times. The chain recombines TRBV5-1 with TRBJ1-3; 10 nucleotides match TRBD1. The CDR3 sequence is 16 residues long. The V gene end was trimmed by 3 bases and the J gene end by 0 bases; junction bases not matched to a gene: 3. Germline V gene lookup returns CDR1 SGHRS and CDR2 YFSETQ. CDR3 sequence reads: CASSWGQGSSGNTIYF. CDR3 DNA: TGCGCCAGCAGCTGGGGACAGGGGAGCTCTGGAAACACCATATATTTT.

The gene calls are TRBV5-1 and TRBJ2-5; D ambiguous. The CDR3 has 15 residues. Germline lookup yields CDR1 SGHRS and CDR2 YFSETQ. V shed 0 bases and J shed 5 bases, with 14 bases lying between them. CDR3 bases: TGCGCCAGCAGCTTGGACACTCTAAGGACGGAGACCCAGTACTTC. Protein product: CASSLDTLRTETQYF.

This clonotype showed up many times. The rearrangement links TRBV5-1 to TRBJ2-2; 9 nucleotides line up with TRBD1. The CDR3 runs to 14 residues. Germline trimming cut 6 bases from V and 4 bases from J; bases unmatched to any gene: 4. Germline CDR1 SGHRS, CDR2 YFSETQ. This CDR3 reads CASKGQGSTGELFF. CDR3 nucleotide sequence: TGCGCCAGCAAGGGACAGGGAAGCACCGGGGAGCTGTTTTTT.

In its sample, this clonotype was seen many times. The chain carries TRBV12-5 and TRBJ2-1; 7 bases agree with TRBD1. The length of the CDR3 is 13 residues. Germline CDR1 reads LGHNT; CDR2 reads FRNRAP. J gave up 7 bases and V 7 bases, and 7 bases lay outside the gene matches. The CDR3 spells CASAPTGLNEQFF. CDR3 sequence (DNA): TGTGCTAGTGCCCCGACAGGGTTGAATGAGCAGTTCTTC.

The V and J genes are TRBV6-5 and TRBJ1-6; TRBD1 agrees at 8 bases. V lost 6 bases and J lost 7; bases outside the gene matches: 8. This CDR3 comprises 15 residues. CDR1 is MNHEY, CDR2 SVGAGI, per germline. The CDR3 here is CASSPGQAPNSPLHF. For the CDR3, the DNA is TGTGCCAGCAGCCCGGGACAGGCCCCGAATTCACCCCTCCACTTT.

The table lists this clonotype with many counts. This rearrangement joins TRBV20-1 to TRBJ2-2, with 14 bases matching TRBD2. Germline V lookup: CDR1 DFQATT, CDR2 SNEGSKA (reference sequence). The CDR3 has 17 residues. V gave up 1 base and J gave up 1 base; unmatched junction bases: 2. The CDR3 region is CSARGLAGGGNTGELFF. CDR3 nucleotides: TGCAGTGCTAGAGGACTAGCGGGAGGGGGGAACACCGGGGAGCTGTTTTTT.

This clonotype has just a few counts. This sequence joins TRBV30 and TRBJ1-6; TRBD1 might be the D (5 bases). Germline V gives CDR1 GTSNPN, CDR2 SVGIG (reference sequence). The V end lost 3 bases, the J end lost 7 bases, and 13 bases lay between the germline ends. The CDR3 runs to 14 residues. The CDR3 coding sequence is TGTGCCTGGAGGCTAGCGGGGCACAATTCACCCCTCCACTTT. Its translation: CAWRLAGHNSPLHF.

This clonotype has ten or more counts. This chain connects TRBV4-1 to TRBJ2-7, with D unclear. Per germline, CDR1 MGHRA and CDR2 YSYEKL. Trimming stripped 5 bases from V and 0 bases from J, with 11 bases between. The CDR3 runs to 14 residues. CDR3 in amino acids: CASSYTRNSYEQYF. The CDR3 DNA reads TGCGCCAGCAGCTACACCCGGAACTCCTACGAGCAGTACTTC.